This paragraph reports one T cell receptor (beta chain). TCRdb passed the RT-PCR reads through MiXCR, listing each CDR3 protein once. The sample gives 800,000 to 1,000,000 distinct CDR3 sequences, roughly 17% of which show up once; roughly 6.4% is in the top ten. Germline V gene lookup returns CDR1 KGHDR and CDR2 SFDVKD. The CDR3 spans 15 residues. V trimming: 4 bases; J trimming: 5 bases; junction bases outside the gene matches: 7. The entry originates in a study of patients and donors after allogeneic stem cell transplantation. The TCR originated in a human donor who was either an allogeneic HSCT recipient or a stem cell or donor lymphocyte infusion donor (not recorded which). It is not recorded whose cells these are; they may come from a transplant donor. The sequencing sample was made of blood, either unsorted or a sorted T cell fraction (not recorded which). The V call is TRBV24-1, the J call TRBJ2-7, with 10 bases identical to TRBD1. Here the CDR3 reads CATSDRPGTGDEQYF. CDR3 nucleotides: TGTGCCACCAGTGACCGTCCCGGGACAGGGGACGAGCAGTACTTC.